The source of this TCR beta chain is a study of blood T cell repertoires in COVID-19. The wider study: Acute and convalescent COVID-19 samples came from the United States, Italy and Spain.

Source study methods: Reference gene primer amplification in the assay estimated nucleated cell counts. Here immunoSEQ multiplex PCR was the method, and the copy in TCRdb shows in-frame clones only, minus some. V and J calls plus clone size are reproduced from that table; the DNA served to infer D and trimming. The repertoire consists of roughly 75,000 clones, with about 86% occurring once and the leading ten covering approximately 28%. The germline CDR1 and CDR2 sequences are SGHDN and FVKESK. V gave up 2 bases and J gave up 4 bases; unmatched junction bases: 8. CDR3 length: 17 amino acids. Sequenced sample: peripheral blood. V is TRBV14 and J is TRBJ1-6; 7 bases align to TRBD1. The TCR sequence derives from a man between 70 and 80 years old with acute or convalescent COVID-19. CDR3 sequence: CASSQLTGMGYNSPLHF. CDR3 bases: TGTGCCAGCAGCCAACTGACAGGGATGGGTTATAATTCACCCCTCCACTTT.